Shown below are 15 T cell receptor beta chains from a single sample sequenced in a study of OX40 agonist ivuxolimab in advanced cancers. Method: immunoSEQ multiplex PCR; TCRdb's copy keeps in-frame clones and lacks some. The data hold 65,000 to 85,000 clones, with over 85% observed a single time. The source material was CD4+ or CD8+ T cells sorted from blood, sampled in a trial of the OX40 agonist ivuxolimab. The receptors here all came from an adult with an advanced solid tumor such as melanoma, head and neck, liver or kidney cancer.

This clone was observed a single time. CDR3 DNA: TGCGCCAGCAGCCCGGGGGACAGGGTCAACACTGAAGCTTTCTTT. It specifies CASSPGDRVNTEAFF. The V call is TRBV5-1, the J call TRBJ1-1; TRBD1 agrees at 9 bases. CDR3 size: 15 residues. V was clipped by 4 bases and J by 2 bases; unmatched bases: 6. Germline-derived CDR1 and CDR2 are SGHRS and YFSETQ.

The chain joins TRBV10-3 to TRBJ2-7, with 9 positions matching TRBD1. Looked up from germline, CDR1 is ENHRY and CDR2 is SYGVKD. This CDR3 is built from 14 residues. Trimming removed 5 bases from V and 5 bases from J; junction bases left unmatched: 7. The CDR3 nucleotides are TGTGCCATCAGTTCCAGGGACAGGGAGGACGAGCAGTACTTC. This sequence encodes CAISSRDREDEQYF.

In its sample, this clone was seen once. V gene TRBV5-4 combines with J gene TRBJ2-1; D is perhaps TRBD2 (5 bases). CDR3 length: 14 residues. Trimming removed 4 bases from V and 1 base from J, with 9 bases in between. Germline V gene data show CDR1 as SGHNT and CDR2 as YYREEE (reference sequence). The CDR3 region has the DNA TGTGCCAGCAGCGCGTCGGGATCCTACAATGAGCAGTTCTTC. Its translation is CASSASGSYNEQFF. Together with reference TRBV5-4 and TRBJ2-1, the CDR3 gives the full variable domain: ETGVTQSPTHLIKTRGQQVTLRCSSQSGHNTVSWYQQALGQGPQFIFQYYREEENGRGNFPPRFSGLQFPNYSSELNVNALELDDSALYLCASSASGSYNEQFFGPGTRLTVL.

V usage is TRBV30 and J usage is TRBJ1-4, with D tentatively TRBD1 (5 bases). This CDR3 is 13 amino acids long. V was pared by 2 bases and J by 5 bases, with 9 bases between. Germline lookup yields CDR1 GTSNPN and CDR2 SVGIG (reference sequence). The CDR3 reads CAWSSQGNEKLFF. The CDR3 DNA follows: TGTGCCTGGAGTTCGCAGGGCAATGAAAAACTGTTTTTT. Filled out from reference TRBV30 and TRBJ1-4, the complete variable domain reads SQTIHQWPATLVQPVGSPLSLECTVEGTSNPNLYWYRQAAGRGLQLLFYSVGIGQISSEVPQNLSASRPQDRQFILSSKKLLLSDSGFYLCAWSSQGNEKLFFGSGTQLSVL.

The chain combines TRBV7-9 with TRBJ2-5; no clear D gene. Trimming pared 5 bases from V and 2 bases from J, leaving 3 bases between. Germline V gene sequence: CDR1 SEHNR, CDR2 FQNEAQ (reference sequence). The CDR3 runs to 11 residues. The CDR3 here is CASSEQETQYF. CDR3 nucleotide sequence: TGTGCCAGCAGCGAGCAAGAGACCCAGTACTTC.

This clone appeared once. CDR3: CASRRLAGEREQYF. The CDR3 nucleotides read TGTGCCAGCCGACGACTAGCGGGAGAGAGGGAGCAGTACTTC. The chain links TRBV27 to TRBJ2-7; TRBD2 agrees at 12 bases. Trimming removed 8 bases from V and 7 bases from J; junction bases left unmatched: 9. CDR1 MNHEY and CDR2 SMNVEV come from the germline V gene (reference sequence). The CDR3 totals 14 residues.

This clone was seen only once. V usage is TRBV5-3 and J usage is TRBJ1-4; TRBD1 matches at 7 bases. TRBV5-3 is reported as an ORF; its role is uncertain. CDR3 size: 11 residues. Unmatched junction bases numbered 4, after V lost 3 bases and J lost 14 bases. The CDR3 coding sequence is TGTGCCAGAAGCTCCGGGACAGAGCTGTTTTTT. Translating it yields CARSSGTELFF.

CDR3 sequence: CASSIGAGRGDEQFF. The CDR3 DNA reads as TGTGCCAGTAGTATAGGGGCAGGGCGAGGTGATGAGCAGTTCTTC. This chain uses TRBV19 with TRBJ2-1, with D maybe TRBD1 (5 bases). The CDR3 sequence is 15 residues long. Germline assignment: CDR1 LNHDA and CDR2 SQIVND (reference sequence). The V end was cut by 1 base, the J end by 8 bases, with 15 bases between.

A remark on this clone: The missing conserved phenylalanine or tryptophan at the end of this CDR3 makes a read error likely. Because the CDR3's place on the DNA is in doubt, the DNA is left out and the CDR3 is given as listed by TCRdb. This chain joins TRBV7-3 and TRBJ1-4; the table's D gene call, TRBD1, was not cross checked with the DNA. Counting both end residues, the CDR3 totals 11 amino acids. CDR1 SGHTA and CDR2 FQGTGA come from the germline V gene. CDR3 amino acids: CASSIGDREGV.

The chain is built from TRBV10-1 and TRBJ2-5; D could derive from TRBD1 or TRBD2 (5 bases each). With 2 bases removed from V and 5 bases from J, the gap between germline ends came to 9 bases. Germline V gene sequence: CDR1 WNHNN, CDR2 SYGVQD (reference sequence). The CDR3 runs to 13 residues. CDR3 protein: CASSEGGKETQYF. CDR3 DNA sequence: TGCGCCAGCAGTGAGGGGGGAAAGGAGACCCAGTACTTC.

The V gene is TRBV18, the J gene TRBJ2-3; D might be TRBD2 (5 bases). The length of the CDR3 is 13 residues. The germline V gene has CDR1 KGHSH and CDR2 LQKENI. Between the trimmed V and J ends, which lost 5 bases and 2 bases, there was a span of 8 bases. The CDR3 sequence is CASSTGNTDTQYF. The CDR3 coding sequence is TGTGCCAGCTCAACGGGGAACACAGATACGCAGTATTTT. The variable domain in full, completed from reference TRBV18 and TRBJ2-3, reads NAGVMQNPRHLVRRRGQEARLRCSPMKGHSHVYWYRQLPEEGLKFMVYLQKENIIDESGMPKERFSAEFPKEGPSILRIQQVVRGDSAAYFCASSTGNTDTQYFGPGTRLTVL.

This clone was detected ten times or more. CDR3 sequence reads: CASSGPQGGAYEQYF. The CDR3 DNA reads as TGTGCCAGCAGTGGCCCCCAGGGGGGTGCCTACGAGCAGTACTTC. The genes are TRBV27 and TRBJ2-7; a weak D match, TRBD1 (7 bases). Per the germline V gene, CDR1 is MNHEY and CDR2 is SMNVEV (reference sequence). Trimming removed 5 bases at V and 2 bases at J, with 16 bases between. The length of the CDR3 is 15 residues.

The table lists this clone with a count of one. V is TRBV18 and J is TRBJ1-1; D remains unclear. The CDR3 extends over 14 amino acids. The germline V and J ends were trimmed by 2 bases and 1 base, with 8 bases remaining between them. The V gene's germline CDR1 is KGHSH and CDR2 LQKENI. The CDR3: CASSPETRNTEAFF. The DNA of the CDR3 is TGTGCCAGCTCACCAGAGACAAGGAACACTGAAGCTTTCTTT.

This chain uses TRBV12-5 with TRBJ1-5; D ambiguous. This CDR3 contains 14 residues. V was trimmed by 8 bases and J by 2 bases, leaving 13 bases between them. CDR1 is LGHNT, CDR2 FRNRAP, per germline. CDR3 loop: CASRVGAGNQPQHF. Written as DNA, the CDR3 is TGTGCTAGTCGAGTGGGCGCGGGCAATCAGCCCCAGCATTTT.

The chain joins TRBV19 to TRBJ1-5, with D tentatively TRBD1 (5 bases). Germline assignment: CDR1 LNHDA and CDR2 SQIVND (reference sequence). Deletions cut 1 base from V and 0 bases from J, with 16 bases between. The CDR3 runs to 18 residues. CDR3 residues: CASSIGGPYGDSNQPQHF. The CDR3 DNA reads as TGTGCCAGTAGTATAGGGGGCCCTTATGGCGATAGCAATCAGCCCCAGCATTTT.